A single sample is the source of the 22 T cell receptor beta chains below, sequenced in a study of T cells after yellow fever vaccination. TCRdb reprocessed the 5' RACE reads via MiXCR and lists one record per CDR3 protein. The sample holds fewer than 650,000 distinct CDR3 sequences, just over 20% seen once. Specimen: PBMCs, collected around 3 weeks after the first yellow fever vaccination. Receptors were obtained from a man between 18 and 35 years old who received the YFV17D yellow fever vaccine.

The genes are TRBV20-1 and TRBJ1-1; D perhaps matches TRBD1 (5 bases). Germline assignment: CDR1 DFQATT and CDR2 SNEGSKA (reference sequence). V lost 0 bases, J lost 0 bases, and 11 bases lay in between. CDR3 length: 15 amino acids. The chain's CDR3 is CSARDVGGVNTEAFF. Written as DNA, the CDR3 is TGCAGTGCTAGAGATGTTGGAGGGGTGAACACTGAAGCTTTCTTT.

This clonotype came up a few times. The genes are TRBV12-3 or TRBV12-4 and TRBJ2-6, with D possibly being TRBD1 or TRBD2 (5 bases each). The CDR3 extends over 15 amino acids. V was clipped by 5 bases and J by 3 bases, with 11 bases between them. The CDR3 loop reads CASSPQGRGANVLTF. The CDR3 nucleotides read TGTGCCAGCAGTCCCCAGGGACGTGGGGCCAACGTCCTGACTTTC.

The gene calls are TRBV11-2 and TRBJ2-7; weak D call: TRBD2 (6 bases). Germline values: CDR1 SGHAT, CDR2 FQNNGV. V lost 1 base, J lost 5 bases, and 12 bases lay in between. The CDR3 runs 14 residues. In DNA, the CDR3 is TGTGCCAGCAGCTTAGGGAGGGTTGTTAACGAGCAGTACTTC. It yields the protein CASSLGRVVNEQYF.

V gene TRBV7-2 combines with J gene TRBJ2-5; no definite D call. CDR1 and CDR2 from the germline V gene are SGHTA and FQGNSA. V lost 3 bases and J 5 bases, leaving 16 bases between the germline ends. This CDR3 has 15 amino acids. For the CDR3, the DNA is TGTGCCAGCAGCTTTTTAGTTGGCGTTCAGGAGACCCAGTACTTC. Residues: CASSFLVGVQETQYF.

This clonotype was seen more than once but under ten times. The chain recombines TRBV7-2 with TRBJ2-3; TRBD2 agrees at 13 bases. The CDR3 is 15 amino acids. Germline V gene lookup returns CDR1 SGHTA and CDR2 FQGNSA. V lost 3 bases and J lost 7; bases outside the gene matches: 4. The CDR3 nucleotides are TGTGCCAGCAGCTTTCGACTAGCGGGGGGCCATACGCAGTATTTT. Its protein is CASSFRLAGGHTQYF. Looking up the rest from reference TRBV7-2 and TRBJ2-3 gives the full variable domain: GAGVSQSPSNKVTEKGKDVELRCDPISGHTALYWYRQSLGQGLEFLIYFQGNSAPDKSGLPSDRFSAERTGGSVSTLTIQRTQQEDSAVYLCASSFRLAGGHTQYFGPGTRLTVL.

The J gene is TRBJ1-2, the V gene TRBV5-6, with D maybe TRBD1 (6 bases). There are 14 residues in the CDR3. Trimming removed 0 bases from V and 6 bases from J, with 12 bases in between. The V gene's germline CDR1 is SGHDT and CDR2 YYEEEE. The CDR3 loop reads CASSLDRVFDGYTF. The CDR3 nucleotides read TGTGCCAGCAGCTTGGACAGGGTTTTTGATGGCTACACCTTC. Using reference TRBV5-6 and TRBJ1-2 for the parts outside the CDR3, the full variable domain is DAGVTQSPTHLIKTRGQQVTLRCSPKSGHDTVSWYQQALGQGPQFIFQYYEEEERQRGNFPDRFSGHQFPNYSSELNVNALLLGDSALYLCASSLDRVFDGYTFGSGTRLTVV.

The sample holds a few counts of this clonotype. The V call is TRBV5-1, the J call TRBJ2-7, with 8 bases aligning to TRBD2. After removal of 4 bases from V and 5 bases from J, the junction contained 11 bases not matched to a gene. The CDR3 length is 15 residues. CDR1 is SGHRS and CDR2 is YFSETQ in the germline V gene. Written as DNA, the CDR3 is TGCGCCAGCAGCACCGAGCGGGGGACGGTCGACGAGCAGTACTTC. Translation: CASSTERGTVDEQYF.

The table lists this clonotype with a few counts. The chain combines TRBV5-1 with TRBJ2-5, with D tentatively TRBD1 or TRBD2 (5 bases each). Germline assignment: CDR1 SGHRS and CDR2 YFSETQ. This CDR3 has 14 residues. The ends were cut back, 6 bases at V and 1 base at J, with 13 bases in the middle. Written as DNA, the CDR3 is TGCGCCAGCACCGAGGGGCCAGCCCAAGAGACCCAGTACTTC. Translation: CASTEGPAQETQYF.

This clonotype was counted a few times. This rearrangement joins TRBV5-5 to TRBJ2-7; 12 positions match TRBD2. CDR1 SGHKS and CDR2 YYEKEE come from the germline V gene (reference sequence). This CDR3 has 16 residues. Trimming removed 4 bases from V and 0 bases from J; junction bases left unmatched: 5. The CDR3 bases are TGTGCCAGCAGCCGGACTAGCGGGGATAGCTCCTACGAGCAGTACTTC. Amino acid sequence: CASSRTSGDSSYEQYF.

The V call is TRBV7-9, the J call TRBJ1-1, with TRBD1 matching 8 bases. CDR1 SEHNR and CDR2 FQNEAQ come from the germline V gene (reference sequence). The CDR3 is made up of 12 amino acids. V lost 8 bases and J lost 1; bases outside the gene matches: 0. The DNA for the CDR3 is TGTGCCAGCGGACAGGGGAACACTGAAGCTTTCTTT. Protein: CASGQGNTEAFF.

This clonotype was observed a few times. The V gene is TRBV18, the J gene TRBJ2-7; possibly TRBD1 for D (6 bases). The CDR3 extends over 14 amino acids. The V gene's germline CDR1 is KGHSH and CDR2 LQKENI. Trimming removed 2 bases at V and 3 bases at J, with 11 bases between. CDR3 residues: CASSPMGAFYEQYV. In DNA, the CDR3 is TGTGCCAGCTCACCAATGGGGGCCTTCTACGAGCAGTACGTC.

This clonotype was picked up many times. The chain employs TRBV5-1 and TRBJ2-1; tentatively, D is TRBD1 (5 bases). Between the trimmed V and J ends, which lost 3 bases and 9 bases, there was a span of 19 bases. CDR1 and CDR2 (germline): SGHRS, YFSETQ. The CDR3 is 15 residues long. CDR3 in DNA: TGCGCCAGCAGCTCGCCACAGGAGAATCGTATTGAGCAGTTCTTC. Translated, it gives CASSSPQENRIEQFF.

This chain links TRBV21-1 with TRBJ2-3; the DNA was not used to check the table's D call, TRBD2. TRBV21-1 is assigned pseudogene status. The CDR3 contains 16 residues. As DNA, the CDR3 is TGTGCCAGCAGCATTGCTAGCGGGGCGGTCGCAGATACGCAGTATTTT. Encoded protein: CASSIASGAVADTQYF.

This chain uses TRBV9 with TRBJ2-5, with TRBD2 as a possible D gene (7 bases). This CDR3 has 18 amino acids. V was shortened by 4 bases and J by 5 bases, with 27 bases between the two germline ends. Germline loops: CDR1 SGDLS, CDR2 YYNGEE. CDR3 sequence reads: CASSPRGAMRGPGETQYF. The CDR3 DNA follows: TGTGCCAGCAGCCCTCGAGGGGCTATGCGGGGGCCAGGGGAGACCCAGTACTTC.

This CDR3 reads CASSYTGGPNHEQYV. In DNA form, the CDR3 reads TGTGCCAGCAGTTACACGGGGGGGCCGAATCACGAGCAGTACGTC. The rearrangement uses TRBV6-7 and TRBJ2-7, with 8 bases identical to TRBD2. TRBV6-7 is an ORF, and what it does is uncertain. Trimming took 2 bases from V and 5 from J; bases not matched to a gene: 8. The CDR3 covers 15 residues.

This clonotype occurred many times. This CDR3 reads CASSLIAAITDTQYF. The CDR3 DNA sequence: TGTGCCAGCAGCCTCATAGCGGCGATAACAGATACGCAGTATTTT. J is TRBJ2-3 and V is TRBV7-2, with a tentative D call TRBD2 (6 bases). The V and J ends lost 5 bases and 3 bases respectively, with 15 bases between them. CDR1 and CDR2 from the germline V gene are SGHTA and FQGNSA. This CDR3 comprises 15 residues.

V gene TRBV20-1 combines with J gene TRBJ2-5; possible D gene TRBD2, 7 bases. The length of the CDR3 is 14 residues. Trimming took off 3 bases at V and 5 bases at J, with 16 bases between the two ends. CDR1 and CDR2 (germline): DFQATT, SNEGSKA (reference sequence). The CDR3: CSASAGAPGETQYF. CDR3 DNA sequence: TGCAGTGCTAGTGCGGGGGCCCCCGGGGAGACCCAGTACTTC.

The chain has TRBV11-1 and TRBJ1-2; D possibly corresponds to TRBD1 (6 bases). The germline CDR1 and CDR2 sequences are SGHAT and FQDESV (reference sequence). The CDR3 contains 13 residues. Trimming left V 5 bases short and J 8 bases short, with 15 bases between. For the CDR3, the DNA is TGTGCCAGCAGCAGAGACAGGCGAGAAGGCTACACCTTC. It yields the protein CASSRDRREGYTF.

This sequence joins TRBV7-9 and TRBJ2-3, with D unresolved. This CDR3 is built from 15 residues. Trimming cost V 1 base and J 5 bases, with 13 bases left between them. Germline CDR1 is SEHNR and CDR2 is FQNEAQ (reference sequence). CDR3 nucleotide sequence: TGTGCCAGCAGCTTAGGGGGTGGTTTTGGAGATACGCAGTATTTT. Translated, it gives CASSLGGGFGDTQYF.

This chain links TRBV12-3 or TRBV12-4 with TRBJ1-1, with TRBD1 as a possible D gene (6 bases). The CDR3 runs 15 residues. Trimming removed 3 bases from V and 4 bases from J, with 15 bases in between. The CDR3 DNA follows: TGTGCCAGCAGTTTGGGGGCCGCCGGGAGCACTGAAGCTTTCTTT. It translates to CASSLGAAGSTEAFF.

A few counts support this clonotype. V is TRBV3-1 and J is TRBJ1-2; maybe TRBD1 (5 bases). This CDR3 has 14 amino acids. V was trimmed by 1 base and J by 7 bases, leaving 13 bases between them. Germline assignment: CDR1 LGHDT and CDR2 YNNKEL (reference sequence). As DNA, the CDR3 is TGTGCCAGCAGCCAAGGAGGGGTAGCCGGTGGCTACACCTTC. Translation: CASSQGGVAGGYTF.

V usage is TRBV4-1 and J usage is TRBJ2-2; D remains ambiguous. In germline, CDR1 is MGHRA, CDR2 YSYEKL. CDR3 size: 15 residues. With 4 bases removed from V and 4 bases from J, the gap between germline ends came to 13 bases. The CDR3 nucleotides are TGCGCCAGCAGCCTCCGGGCTCCAAGCACCGGGGAGCTGTTTTTT. As protein: CASSLRAPSTGELFF.